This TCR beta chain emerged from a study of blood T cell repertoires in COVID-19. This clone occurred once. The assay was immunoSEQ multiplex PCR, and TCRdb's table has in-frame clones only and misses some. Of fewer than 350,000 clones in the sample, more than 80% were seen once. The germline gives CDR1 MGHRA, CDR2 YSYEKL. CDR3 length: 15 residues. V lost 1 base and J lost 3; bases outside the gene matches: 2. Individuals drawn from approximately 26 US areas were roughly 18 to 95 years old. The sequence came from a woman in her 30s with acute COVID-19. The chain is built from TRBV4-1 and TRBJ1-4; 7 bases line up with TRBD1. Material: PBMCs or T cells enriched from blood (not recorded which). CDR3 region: CASSQVQGPNEKLFF. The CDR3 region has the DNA TGCGCCAGCAGCCAAGTACAGGGGCCTAATGAAAAACTGTTTTTT.